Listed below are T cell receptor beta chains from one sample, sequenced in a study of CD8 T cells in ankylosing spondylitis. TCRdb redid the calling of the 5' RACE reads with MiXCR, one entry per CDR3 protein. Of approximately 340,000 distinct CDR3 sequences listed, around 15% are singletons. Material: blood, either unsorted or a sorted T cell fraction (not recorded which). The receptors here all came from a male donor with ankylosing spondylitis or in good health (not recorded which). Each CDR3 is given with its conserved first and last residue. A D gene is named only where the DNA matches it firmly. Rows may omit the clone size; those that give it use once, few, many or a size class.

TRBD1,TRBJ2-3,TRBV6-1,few,CASRPPGQGANTQYF,TGTGCCAGCAGGCCCCCGGGACAGGGGGCGAATACGCAGTATTTT
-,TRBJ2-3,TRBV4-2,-,CASSQDGGSSSTQYF,TGTGCCAGCAGCCAAGATGGTGGTAGTAGTTCGACGCAGTATTTT
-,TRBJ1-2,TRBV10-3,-,CAIREGTTNYGYTF,TGTGCCATCAGAGAGGGGACGACTAACTATGGCTACACCTTC
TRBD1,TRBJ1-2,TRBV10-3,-,CAISSPTGGHNYGYTF,TGTGCCATCAGTTCCCCAACAGGGGGCCATAACTATGGCTACACCTTC
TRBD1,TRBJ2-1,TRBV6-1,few,CASSEARTGQPSKNEQFF,TGTGCCAGCAGTGAAGCTAGGACAGGGCAACCCTCTAAAAATGAGCAGTTCTTC
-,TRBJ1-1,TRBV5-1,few,CASSWGPTNTEAFF,TGCGCCAGCAGCTGGGGGCCGACGAACACTGAAGCTTTCTTT
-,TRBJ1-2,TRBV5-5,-,CASSLRLWEGGYTF,TGTGCCAGCAGCTTGCGGCTTTGGGAAGGGGGCTACACCTTC
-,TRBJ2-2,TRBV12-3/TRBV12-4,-,CASTNRGFGGELFF,TGTGCCAGCACCAATAGGGGTTTCGGCGGGGAGCTGTTTTTT
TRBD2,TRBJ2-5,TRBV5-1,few,CASSLVPSGRGGETQYF,TGCGCCAGCAGCTTGGTTCCTAGCGGGAGAGGTGGAGAGACCCAGTACTTC
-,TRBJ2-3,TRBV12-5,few,CASGGSLYADTQYF,TGTGCTAGTGGGGGAAGTTTGTATGCAGATACGCAGTATTTT
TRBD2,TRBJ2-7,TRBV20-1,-,CSARDPQHGRDYEQYF,TGCAGTGCTAGAGACCCACAGCATGGGAGGGACTACGAGCAGTACTTC
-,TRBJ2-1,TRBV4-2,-,CASSQQLDRSSYNEQFF,TGTGCCAGCAGCCAGCAGTTAGACCGCTCCTCCTACAATGAGCAGTTCTTC
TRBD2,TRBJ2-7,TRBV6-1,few,CASGEPGEGSYEQYF,TGTGCCAGCGGCGAACCCGGGGAGGGTTCCTACGAGCAGTACTTC
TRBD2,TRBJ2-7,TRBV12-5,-,CASGLATGGRSRNEQYF,TGTGCTAGTGGTTTAGCTACAGGCGGGAGATCTCGCAACGAGCAGTACTTC
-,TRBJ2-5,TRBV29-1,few,CSSSRGLAETQYF,TGCAGCTCCTCAAGGGGGCTAGCGGAGACCCAGTACTTC
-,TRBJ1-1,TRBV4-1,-,CASSQVIGNPEAFF,TGCGCCAGCAGCCAAGTGATTGGAAACCCCGAAGCTTTCTTT
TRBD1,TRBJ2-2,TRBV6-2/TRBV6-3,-,CASRRGQGAAGELFF,TGTGCCAGCAGGAGGGGACAGGGGGCCGCCGGGGAGCTGTTTTTT
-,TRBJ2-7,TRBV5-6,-,CAISPGLSCGEYF,TGTGCCATCAGCCCCGGGCTCTCCTGCGGGGAGTACTTC
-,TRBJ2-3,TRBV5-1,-,CASSPGVWADTQYF,TGCGCCAGCAGCCCCGGAGTTTGGGCAGATACGCAGTATTTT
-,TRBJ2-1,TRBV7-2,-,CASSSPLVNEQFF,TGTGCCAGCAGCTCCCCACTAGTAAATGAGCAGTTCTTC
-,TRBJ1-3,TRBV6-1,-,CASSAPGLQGSGNTIYF,TGTGCCAGCAGTGCCCCCGGGCTGCAGGGATCCGGAAACACCATATATTTT
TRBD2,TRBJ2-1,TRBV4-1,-,CASSQVAGGLSYNEQFF,TGCGCCAGCAGCCAAGTGGCGGGGGGGCTTTCCTACAATGAGCAGTTCTTC
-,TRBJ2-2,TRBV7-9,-,CASSLEGVSGELFF,TGTGCCAGCAGCTTAGAGGGGGTCTCCGGGGAGCTGTTTTTT
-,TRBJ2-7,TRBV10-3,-,CAIGADLTYEQYF,TGTGCCATCGGCGCGGACCTTACCTACGAGCAGTACTTC
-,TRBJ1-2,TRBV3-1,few,CASTKFGGNGYTF,TGTGCCAGTACTAAATTCGGAGGAAATGGCTACACCTTC
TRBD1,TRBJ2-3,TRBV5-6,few,CASSVPGTGKTDTQYF,TGTGCCAGCAGCGTACCCGGGACAGGGAAAACAGATACGCAGTATTTT
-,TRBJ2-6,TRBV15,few,CATSRPGANVLTF,TGTGCCACCAGCAGACCTGGGGCCAACGTCCTGACTTTC
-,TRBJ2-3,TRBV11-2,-,CASSSDGAYF,TGTGCCAGCAGCTCAGATGGCGCGTATTTT
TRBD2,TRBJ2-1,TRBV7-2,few,CASSDGGSSYNEQFF,TGTGCCAGCAGCGACGGGGGGAGCTCCTACAATGAGCAGTTCTTC
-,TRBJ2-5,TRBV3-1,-,CASSPQDGAQYF,TGTGCCAGCAGCCCCCAAGACGGGGCCCAGTACTTC
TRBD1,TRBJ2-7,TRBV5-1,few,CASSPGQGGGEQYF,TGCGCCAGCAGCCCAGGACAGGGCGGAGGCGAGCAGTACTTC
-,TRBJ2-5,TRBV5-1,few,CASSNPTGFQETQYF,TGCGCCAGCAGCAACCCCACAGGATTTCAAGAGACCCAGTACTTC
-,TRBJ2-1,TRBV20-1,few,CSASVTIDYNEQFF,TGCAGTGCTAGTGTCACCATCGACTACAATGAGCAGTTCTTC
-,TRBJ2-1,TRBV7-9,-,CASSPQLNEQFF,TGTGCCAGCAGCCCCCAGTTGAATGAGCAGTTCTTC
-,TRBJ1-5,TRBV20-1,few,CSARDLTGLNQPQHF,TGCAGTGCTAGAGATTTGACAGGACTGAATCAGCCCCAGCATTTT
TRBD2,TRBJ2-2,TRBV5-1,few,CASSAGLAGGNTGELFF,TGCGCCAGCAGCGCCGGACTAGCGGGAGGAAACACCGGGGAGCTGTTTTTT
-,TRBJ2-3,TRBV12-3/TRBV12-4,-,CASTGLVSGTDTQYF,TGTGCCAGTACGGGGCTGGTTAGTGGCACAGATACGCAGTATTTT
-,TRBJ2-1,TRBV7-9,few,CASSLVGGRDLFF,TGTGCCAGCAGCTTAGTTGGGGGACGGGATCTGTTCTTC
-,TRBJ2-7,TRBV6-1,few,CASSKNRGAYEQYF,TGTGCCAGCAGTAAGAACCGGGGTGCCTACGAGCAGTACTTC
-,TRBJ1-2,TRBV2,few,CATGPVGYTF,TGTGCCACGGGACCGGTCGGCTACACCTTC
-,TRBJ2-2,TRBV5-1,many,CASSSGTTNTGELFF,TGCGCCAGCAGCTCAGGGACGACTAACACCGGGGAGCTGTTTTTT
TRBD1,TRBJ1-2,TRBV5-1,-,CSSSLGQGSGYTF,TGCTCCAGCAGCTTGGGACAGGGGTCTGGCTACACCTTC
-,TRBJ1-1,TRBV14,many,CASSQAQGITEAFF,TGTGCCAGCAGCCAAGCACAGGGAATTACTGAAGCTTTCTTT
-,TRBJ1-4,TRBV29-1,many,CSVEDEGRFEKLFF,TGCAGCGTTGAAGATGAGGGCAGATTTGAAAAACTGTTTTTT
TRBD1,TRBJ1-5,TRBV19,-,CASIDRGGSNQPQHF,TGTGCCAGTATTGACAGGGGGGGTAGCAATCAGCCCCAGCATTTT
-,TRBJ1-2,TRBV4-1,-,CASSQTDSANYGYTF,TGCGCCAGCAGCCAGACGGACAGCGCTAACTATGGCTACACCTTC
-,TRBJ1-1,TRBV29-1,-,CSVDGQGETEAFF,TGCAGCGTTGATGGGCAGGGAGAGACTGAAGCTTTCTTT
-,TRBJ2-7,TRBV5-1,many,CASSLDPQGGAYEQYF,TGCGCCAGCAGCTTGGACCCACAGGGTGGAGCCTACGAGCAGTACTTC
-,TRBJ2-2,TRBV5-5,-,CASSLETGSNTGELFF,TGTGCCAGCAGCTTGGAAACGGGGTCGAACACCGGGGAGCTGTTTTTT
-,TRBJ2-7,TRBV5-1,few,CASSLVVGSYEQYF,TGCGCCAGCAGCTTGGTAGTTGGGAGTTACGAGCAGTACTTC
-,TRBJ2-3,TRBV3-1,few,CASSAPERTGPIRDTQYF,TGTGCCAGCAGCGCCCCTGAGCGGACGGGGCCCATTCGGGATACGCAGTATTTT
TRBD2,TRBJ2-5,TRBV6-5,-,CASSYSGGMKTQYF,TGTGCCAGCAGTTATAGCGGGGGGATGAAGACCCAGTACTTC
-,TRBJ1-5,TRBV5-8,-,CASRGPGIANQPQHF,TGTGCCAGCAGGGGCCCGGGGATCGCCAATCAGCCCCAGCATTTT
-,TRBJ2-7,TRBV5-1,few,CASSLKTNFYEQYF,TGCGCCAGCAGCTTGAAAACCAATTTCTACGAGCAGTACTTC
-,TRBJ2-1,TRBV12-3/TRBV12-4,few,CASSWVAGASYNEQFF,TGTGCCAGCAGTTGGGTGGCGGGGGCATCCTACAATGAGCAGTTCTTC